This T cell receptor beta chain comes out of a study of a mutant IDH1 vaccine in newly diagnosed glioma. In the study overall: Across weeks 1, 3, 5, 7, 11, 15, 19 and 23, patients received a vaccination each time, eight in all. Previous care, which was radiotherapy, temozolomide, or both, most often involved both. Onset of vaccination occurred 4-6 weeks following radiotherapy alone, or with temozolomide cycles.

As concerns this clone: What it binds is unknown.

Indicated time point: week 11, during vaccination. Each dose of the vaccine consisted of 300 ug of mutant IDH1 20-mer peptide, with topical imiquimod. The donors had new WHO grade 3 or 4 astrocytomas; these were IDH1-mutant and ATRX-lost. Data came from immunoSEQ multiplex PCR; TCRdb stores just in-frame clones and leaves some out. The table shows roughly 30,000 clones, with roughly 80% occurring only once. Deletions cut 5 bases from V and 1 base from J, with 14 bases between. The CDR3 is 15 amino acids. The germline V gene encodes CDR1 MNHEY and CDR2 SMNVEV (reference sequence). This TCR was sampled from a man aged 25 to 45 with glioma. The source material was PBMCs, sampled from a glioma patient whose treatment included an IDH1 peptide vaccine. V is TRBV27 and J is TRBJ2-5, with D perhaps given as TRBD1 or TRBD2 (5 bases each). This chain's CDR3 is CASSDRDGLQETQYF. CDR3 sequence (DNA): TGTGCCAGCAGTGACCGGGACGGACTCCAAGAGACCCAGTACTTC.